This T cell receptor (beta chain) was identified during a study of blood T cell repertoires in COVID-19. Data came from immunoSEQ multiplex PCR; TCRdb stores just in-frame clones and leaves some out. There are roughly 220,000 clones in the sample; about nine tenths occur only once, and over 4.5% lies in the top ten. Sequenced: peripheral blood. The clonotype was recovered from an older man with acute or convalescent COVID-19.

DNA for the CDR3: TGCAGCGTTGTGGTAGCGGGGGGAAGAGATACGCAGTATTTT. Its translation: CSVVVAGGRDTQYF. The chain combines TRBV29-1 with TRBJ2-3, with 10 nucleotides matching TRBD2. The CDR3 is 14 amino acids. CDR1 and CDR2 (germline): SQVTM, ANQGSEA. J gave up 5 bases and V 4 bases, and 6 bases lay outside the gene matches.